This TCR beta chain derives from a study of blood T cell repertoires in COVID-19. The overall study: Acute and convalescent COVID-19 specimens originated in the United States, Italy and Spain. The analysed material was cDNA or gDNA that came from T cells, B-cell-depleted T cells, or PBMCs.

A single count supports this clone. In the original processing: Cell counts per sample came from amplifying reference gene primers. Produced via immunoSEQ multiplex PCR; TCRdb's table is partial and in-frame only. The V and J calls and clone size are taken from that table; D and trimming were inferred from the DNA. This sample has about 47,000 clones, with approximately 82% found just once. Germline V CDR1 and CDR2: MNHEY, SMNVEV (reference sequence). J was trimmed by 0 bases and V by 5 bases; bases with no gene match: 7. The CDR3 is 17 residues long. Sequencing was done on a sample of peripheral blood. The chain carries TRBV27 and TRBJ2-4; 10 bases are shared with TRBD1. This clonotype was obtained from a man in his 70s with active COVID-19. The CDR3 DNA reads TGTGCCAGCAGTCCTAGGACAGGGGGGGTAGCCAAAAACATTCAGTACTTC. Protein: CASSPRTGGVAKNIQYF.